This T cell receptor (beta chain) originates from a study of OX40 agonist ivuxolimab in advanced cancers. Background on the study: Among those treated, three patients had partial responses, one with hepatocellular carcinoma and two with cutaneous melanoma.

Germline V gene data show CDR1 as KGHSH and CDR2 as LQKENI. This CDR3 has 15 residues. V dropped 4 bases and J dropped 9; count of bases not matched to a gene: 14. Assay used: immunoSEQ multiplex PCR; TCRdb lists only in-frame clones, some missing. The sample contains about 83,000 clones, roughly 85% of which appear only once. The TCR was taken from an adult with an advanced solid tumor such as melanoma, head and neck, liver or kidney cancer. The specimen was CD4+ or CD8+ T cells sorted from blood, collected in a trial of the OX40 agonist ivuxolimab. This rearrangement joins TRBV18 to TRBJ2-7; 8 bases map to TRBD1. The chain's CDR3 is CASSLAGQGAHGQYF. DNA of the CDR3: TGTGCCAGCTCACTTGCAGGACAGGGCGCCCACGGGCAGTACTTC.